The 30 T cell receptor beta chains listed next were all sequenced from one sample in a study of blood T cell repertoires in COVID-19. Data came from immunoSEQ multiplex PCR; TCRdb stores just in-frame clones and leaves some out. The sample contains fewer than 350,000 clones, around 90% of which appear only once. Sequenced: peripheral blood. The receptors here all came from a young man with active or convalescent COVID-19.

V gene TRBV7-5 combines with J gene TRBJ2-2; the table's D gene call, TRBD1, was not cross checked with the DNA. TRBV7-5 is flagged as a pseudogene. The CDR3 contains 14 residues. CDR3 bases: TGTGCCAGAAGCTTAGCACAGATCCCCGGGGAGCTGTTTTTT. Protein sequence: CARSLAQIPGELFF.

CDR3: CASSETQGRFGYTF. The CDR3 nucleotides read TGTGCCAGCAGTGAAACCCAGGGTCGGTTTGGCTACACCTTC. The chain combines TRBV2 with TRBJ1-2, with D possibly matching TRBD1 (5 bases). Germline values: CDR1 SNHLY, CDR2 FYNNEI. V was cut by 2 bases and J by 7 bases, with 14 bases left in between. The CDR3 sequence is 14 residues long.

J is TRBJ1-2 and V is TRBV19; the D gene is possibly TRBD1 (5 bases). The germline V and J ends were trimmed by 6 bases and 3 bases, with 14 bases remaining between them. The length of the CDR3 is 14 residues. The germline V gene encodes CDR1 LNHDA and CDR2 SQIVND (reference sequence). In DNA, the CDR3 is TGTGCCAGTAGCAGCTGGCAGGGATACTATGGCTACACCTTC. Encoded protein: CASSSWQGYYGYTF.

This sequence joins TRBV5-5 and TRBJ1-1; possible D gene TRBD1, 6 bases. The CDR3 spans 13 residues. Germline loops: CDR1 SGHKS, CDR2 YYEKEE (reference sequence). V lost 4 bases and J 4 bases, leaving 11 bases between the germline ends. The CDR3: CASSLQGVTEAFF. CDR3 nucleotide sequence: TGTGCCAGCAGCCTACAGGGAGTCACTGAAGCTTTCTTT.

The V gene is TRBV7-2, the J gene TRBJ2-1, with unresolved D. V gave up 5 bases and J gave up 6 bases, with 14 bases separating them. The CDR3 runs 14 residues. The germline V gene encodes CDR1 SGHTA and CDR2 FQGNSA. The CDR3 nucleotides are TGTGCCAGCAGCCCGTACGTGTCCGGCAATGAGCAGTTCTTC. The encoded protein is CASSPYVSGNEQFF.

This chain connects TRBV6-5 to TRBJ1-2, with 8 bases aligning to TRBD1. Trimming at V came to 9 bases and at J to 0 bases, leaving 9 bases not matched to a gene. This CDR3 comprises 15 residues. CDR1 and CDR2 (germline): MNHEY, SVGAGI. The DNA of the CDR3 is TGTGCCAGGGGACAGGCTACCCGCGCTAACTATGGCTACACCTTC. It translates to CARGQATRANYGYTF.

The chain joins TRBV10-3 to TRBJ2-5; 9 nucleotides agree with TRBD1. Germline V gives CDR1 ENHRY, CDR2 SYGVKD. J was trimmed by 2 bases and V by 4 bases; bases with no gene match: 8. This CDR3 is 16 amino acids long. The CDR3 protein is CAISGASGQGQETQYF. For the CDR3, the DNA is TGTGCCATCAGTGGAGCATCGGGACAGGGTCAAGAGACCCAGTACTTC.

The chain couples TRBV7-2 to TRBJ2-3; maybe TRBD1 (5 bases). The germline gives CDR1 SGHTA, CDR2 FQGNSA. The CDR3 length is 14 residues. Trimming pared 6 bases from V and 4 bases from J, leaving 14 bases between. The CDR3 bases are TGTGCCAGCAGGGGGTGGCAGGGCGCAGATACGCAGTATTTT. This codes for CASRGWQGADTQYF.

The chain recombines TRBV10-1 with TRBJ2-4; TRBD2 is a possible D gene (6 bases). This CDR3 is 15 amino acids long. CDR1 is WNHNN and CDR2 is SYGVQD in the germline V gene (reference sequence). V was trimmed by 5 bases and J by 1 base, leaving 12 bases between them. The CDR3 DNA reads as TGCGCCAGCAGTCCTAGCCGGGAGGCCAAAAACATTCAGTACTTC. Translating gives CASSPSREAKNIQYF.

The chain employs TRBV24-1 and TRBJ2-2, with TRBD2 matching 15 bases. This CDR3 is built from 19 residues. Germline V gives CDR1 KGHDR, CDR2 SFDVKD. With V trimmed by 3 bases and J by 4 bases, 8 bases remained unmatched. CDR3: CATSDPRTSGGATTGELFF. The CDR3 DNA reads TGTGCCACCAGTGATCCCCGGACTAGCGGGGGGGCCACCACCGGGGAGCTGTTTTTT.

The rearrangement joins TRBV29-1 to TRBJ2-7; 7 positions match TRBD2. Germline assignment: CDR1 SQVTM and CDR2 ANQGSEA. This CDR3 region has 14 residues. The V segment lost 4 bases and the J segment 3 bases; nucleotides outside the gene matches: 9. The CDR3 region is CSVAWGGNRYEQYF. The DNA for the CDR3 is TGCAGCGTTGCTTGGGGGGGAAATCGCTACGAGCAGTACTTC.

The chain recombines TRBV19 with TRBJ2-3; 13 positions match TRBD2. The CDR3 has 19 amino acids. The J segment lost 7 bases and the V segment lost 4 bases, leaving 17 bases of the junction unmatched. The germline CDR1 and CDR2 sequences are LNHDA and SQIVND (reference sequence). Written as DNA, the CDR3 is TGTGCCAGTAGTACCCGGACTAGCGGGGGACCCGATTCGTATCATACGCAGTATTTT. The encoded protein is CASSTRTSGGPDSYHTQYF.

The V gene is TRBV6-2 or TRBV6-3, the J gene TRBJ2-5; D possibly corresponds to TRBD2 (5 bases). The germline CDR1 and CDR2 sequences are MNHEY and SVGEGT. This CDR3 has 15 amino acids. Trimming cost V 2 bases and J 0 bases, with 10 bases left between them. CDR3 bases: TGTGCCAGCAGTTACCTTTGGCGGGACCAAGAGACCCAGTACTTC. Its translation: CASSYLWRDQETQYF.

This rearrangement joins TRBV7-3 to TRBJ2-5; 9 bases align to TRBD1. Germline V gene lookup returns CDR1 SGHTA and CDR2 FQGTGA. This CDR3 has 15 amino acids. V dropped 5 bases and J dropped 2; count of bases not matched to a gene: 6. In DNA, the CDR3 is TGTGCCAGCAGCCCCGGGACAGGGTGGCAAGAGACCCAGTACTTC. Its translation is CASSPGTGWQETQYF.

The chain carries TRBV29-1 and TRBJ2-7; D perhaps matches TRBD1 (6 bases). The V end lost 6 bases, the J end lost 4 bases, and 13 bases lay between the germline ends. Germline CDR1 and CDR2: SQVTM and ANQGSEA. The CDR3 is made up of 12 amino acids. The CDR3 spells CSVGTGLYEQYF. For the CDR3, the DNA is TGCAGCGTAGGAACAGGGCTTTACGAGCAGTACTTC.

The V and J genes are TRBV21-1 and TRBJ1-5; the table gives TRBD1 as D, unverified against the DNA. TRBV21-1 constitutes a pseudogene. This CDR3 comprises 16 residues. The CDR3 DNA reads as TGTGCCAGCATCGCATTACAGGGATATAGCAATCAGCCCCAGCATTTT. Its translation is CASIALQGYSNQPQHF.

The rearrangement joins TRBV11-1 to TRBJ2-7; tentatively, D is TRBD1 (6 bases). CDR3 length: 14 amino acids. Per germline, CDR1 SGHAT and CDR2 FQDESV (reference sequence). Trimming cost V 5 bases and J 5 bases, with 16 bases left between them. The CDR3 region is CASSLRGFGDEQYF. The CDR3 DNA is TGTGCCAGCAGCCTTAGGGGGTTTGGGGACGAGCAGTACTTC.

The chain has TRBV2 and TRBJ2-2; D is unresolved. CDR3 length: 12 amino acids. Germline V gene data show CDR1 as SNHLY and CDR2 as FYNNEI. Trimming removed 5 bases at V and 3 bases at J, with 4 bases between. The CDR3 protein is CASSPDTGELFF. The CDR3 DNA reads as TGTGCCAGCAGTCCTGACACCGGGGAGCTGTTTTTT.

This chain connects TRBV5-1 to TRBJ1-2, with D unclear. V shed 0 bases and J shed 7 bases, with 16 bases lying between them. There are 15 residues in the CDR3. Germline CDR1 reads SGHRS; CDR2 reads YFSETQ. CDR3 in DNA: TGCGCCAGCAGCTTGGACGCGGAGTGGTTCAGTGGCTACACCTTC. This sequence encodes CASSLDAEWFSGYTF.

The chain links TRBV19 to TRBJ2-3; TRBD2 might be the D (5 bases). The CDR3 extends over 13 amino acids. Germline CDR1 LNHDA, CDR2 SQIVND (reference sequence). V was shortened by 10 bases and J by 0 bases, with 11 bases between the two germline ends. The CDR3, as DNA: TGTGCCACGCGGGCGGCAAGCACAGATACGCAGTATTTT. Amino acids: CATRAASTDTQYF.

The chain has TRBV20-1 and TRBJ2-3, with TRBD2 identical over 8 bases. Germline trimming cut 3 bases from V and 2 bases from J; bases unmatched to any gene: 13. The germline gives CDR1 DFQATT, CDR2 SNEGSKA (reference sequence). This CDR3 comprises 17 residues. This CDR3 reads CSASSSGEPRNTDTQYF. The CDR3 DNA reads TGCAGTGCTAGTAGTAGCGGGGAGCCGCGAAACACAGATACGCAGTATTTT.

This chain uses TRBV28 with TRBJ1-2; TRBD1 matches at 8 bases. Germline V CDR1 and CDR2: MDHEN, SYDVKM. The CDR3 spans 12 residues. J was trimmed by 6 bases and V by 10 bases; bases with no gene match: 7. This CDR3 is CAIHGQGDGYTF. The CDR3 DNA follows: TGTGCCATACACGGACAGGGCGATGGCTACACCTTC.

The gene calls are TRBV6-4 and TRBJ2-2; 11 bases are a match to TRBD1. The V gene's germline CDR1 is MRHNA and CDR2 SNTAGT. The CDR3 contains 18 residues. The trim removed 9 bases at V and 2 bases at J, leaving 14 bases unmatched. The CDR3 loop reads CARTLRGQGGRNTGELFF. CDR3 sequence (DNA): TGTGCCAGGACGTTGCGGGGACAGGGGGGACGAAACACCGGGGAGCTGTTTTTT.

The V gene is TRBV5-6, the J gene TRBJ1-2; TRBD1 aligns across 10 bases. This CDR3 contains 13 residues. Looked up from germline, CDR1 is SGHDT and CDR2 is YYEEEE. Unmatched junction bases numbered 4, after V lost 5 bases and J lost 6 bases. DNA for the CDR3: TGTGCCAGCAGGGGGACAGGGGTGGATGGCTACACCTTC. It is translated as CASRGTGVDGYTF.

This clone has a single count. The chain employs TRBV27 and TRBJ2-3, with D possibly being TRBD1 (6 bases). This CDR3 has 14 amino acids. V lost 6 bases, J lost 6 bases, and 16 bases lay in between. Germline-derived CDR1 and CDR2 are MNHEY and SMNVEV (reference sequence). In DNA form, the CDR3 reads TGTGCCAGCAGGGGGGCAGGCGGTATGGATACGCAGTATTTT. Protein product: CASRGAGGMDTQYF.

The chain uses TRBV6-5 and TRBJ2-5; 7 bases align to TRBD2. The CDR3 is 14 amino acids. Germline V CDR1 and CDR2: MNHEY, SVGAGI. The junction had 6 bases not matched to a gene; V was cut back by 3 bases and J by 5 bases. The CDR3 DNA sequence: TGTGCCAGCAGTTATGGGGGGGGGTCGGAGACCCAGTACTTC. This codes for CASSYGGGSETQYF.

The CDR3 sequence: CASRSQGATNEKLFF. In DNA, the CDR3 is TGTGCCAGCCGATCACAGGGGGCAACTAATGAAAAACTGTTTTTT. The V call is TRBV2, the J call TRBJ1-4; 8 bases align to TRBD1. This CDR3 region has 15 residues. Germline assignment: CDR1 SNHLY and CDR2 FYNNEI. V shed 8 bases, J shed 0 bases, and the junction held 5 bases outside the gene matches.

The chain is built from TRBV6-2 or TRBV6-3 and TRBJ1-2; 9 bases are shared with TRBD1. CDR1 MNHEY and CDR2 SVGEGT come from the germline V gene. The CDR3 runs 17 residues. V dropped 5 bases and J dropped 3; count of bases not matched to a gene: 13. CDR3 in DNA: TGTGCCAGCAGTCCCCGAGGACAGGGGTGGATTGACTATGGCTACACCTTC. Translated: CASSPRGQGWIDYGYTF.

This clone came up once. This chain links TRBV7-2 with TRBJ2-7, with 8 positions matching TRBD1. The CDR3 is 14 amino acids. Germline values: CDR1 SGHTA, CDR2 FQGNSA. Losses at the gene ends were 3 bases for V and 5 bases for J; bases not matched to a gene: 6. CDR3 region: CASSFKTGANEQYF. CDR3 nucleotides: TGTGCCAGCAGCTTCAAGACAGGGGCGAACGAGCAGTACTTC.

This clone was detected only once. V gene TRBV12-5 combines with J gene TRBJ2-1; 8 bases match TRBD1. Germline assignment: CDR1 LGHNT and CDR2 FRNRAP. The V and J ends lost 5 bases and 8 bases, in that order; junction bases with no gene match: 5. The CDR3 runs to 13 residues. The CDR3 coding sequence is TGTGCTAGTGGTCCGACAGGGGAGGATGAGCAGTTCTTC. Translation: CASGPTGEDEQFF.